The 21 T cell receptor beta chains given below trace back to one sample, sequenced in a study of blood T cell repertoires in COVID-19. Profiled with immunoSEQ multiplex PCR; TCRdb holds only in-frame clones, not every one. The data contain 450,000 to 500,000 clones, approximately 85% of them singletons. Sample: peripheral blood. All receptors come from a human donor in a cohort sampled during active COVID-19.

The DNA for the CDR3 is TGTGCCAGCTCACCTGCGGGGAGGGACACTGAAGCTTTCTTT. This sequence encodes CASSPAGRDTEAFF. The genes are TRBV18 and TRBJ1-1; the D is unclear. The CDR3 is 14 amino acids. Germline CDR1 and CDR2: KGHSH and LQKENI. V lost 3 bases, J lost 3 bases, and 11 bases lay in between.

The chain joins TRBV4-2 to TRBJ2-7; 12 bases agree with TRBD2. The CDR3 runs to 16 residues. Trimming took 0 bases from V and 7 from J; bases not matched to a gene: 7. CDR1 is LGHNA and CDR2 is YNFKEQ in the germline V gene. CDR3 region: CASSQDMTSGSREQYF. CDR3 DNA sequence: TGTGCCAGCAGCCAAGATATGACTAGCGGGAGTAGGGAGCAGTACTTC.

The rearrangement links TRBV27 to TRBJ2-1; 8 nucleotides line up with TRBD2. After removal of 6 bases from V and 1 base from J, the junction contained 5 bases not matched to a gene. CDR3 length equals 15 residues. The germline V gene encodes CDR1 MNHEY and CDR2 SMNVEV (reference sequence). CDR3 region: CASRIAGLSYNEQFF. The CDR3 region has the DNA TGTGCCAGCAGAATAGCGGGACTATCCTACAATGAGCAGTTCTTC.

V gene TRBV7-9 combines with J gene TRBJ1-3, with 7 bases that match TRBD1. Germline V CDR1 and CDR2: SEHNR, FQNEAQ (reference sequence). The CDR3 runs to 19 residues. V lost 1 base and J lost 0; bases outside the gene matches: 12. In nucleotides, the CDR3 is TGTGCCAGCAGCTTAGGTGTGGGACAGCCTTCGAGCTCTGGAAACACCATATATTTT. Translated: CASSLGVGQPSSSGNTIYF.

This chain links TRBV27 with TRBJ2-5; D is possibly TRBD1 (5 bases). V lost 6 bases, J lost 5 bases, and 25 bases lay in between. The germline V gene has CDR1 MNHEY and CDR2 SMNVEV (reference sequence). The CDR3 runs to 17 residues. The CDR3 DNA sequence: TGTGCCAGCAGCACCACTTCAGGGATCCGAGTGGTTGAGACCCAGTACTTC. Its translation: CASSTTSGIRVVETQYF.

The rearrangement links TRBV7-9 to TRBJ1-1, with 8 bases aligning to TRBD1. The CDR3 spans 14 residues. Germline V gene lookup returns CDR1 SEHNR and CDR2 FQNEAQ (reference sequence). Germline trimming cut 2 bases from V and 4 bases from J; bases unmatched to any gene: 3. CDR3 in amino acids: CASSLQGATTEAFF. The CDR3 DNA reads TGTGCCAGCAGCTTACAGGGGGCTACCACTGAAGCTTTCTTT.

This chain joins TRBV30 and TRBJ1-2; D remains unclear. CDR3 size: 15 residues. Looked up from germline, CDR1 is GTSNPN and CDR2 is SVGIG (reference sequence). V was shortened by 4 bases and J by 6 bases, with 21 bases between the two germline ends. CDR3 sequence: CAWTRPVNQVDGYTF. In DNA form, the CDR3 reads TGTGCCTGGACCCGCCCCGTGAACCAGGTTGATGGCTACACCTTC.

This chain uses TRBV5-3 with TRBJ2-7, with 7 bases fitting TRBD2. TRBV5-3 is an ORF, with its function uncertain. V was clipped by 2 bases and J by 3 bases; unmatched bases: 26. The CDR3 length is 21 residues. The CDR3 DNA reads TGTGCCAGAAGCTTTACGTCTAGCGGAGAGGATAAGGCGGGTGGGTTCTACGAGCAGTACTTC. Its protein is CARSFTSSGEDKAGGFYEQYF.

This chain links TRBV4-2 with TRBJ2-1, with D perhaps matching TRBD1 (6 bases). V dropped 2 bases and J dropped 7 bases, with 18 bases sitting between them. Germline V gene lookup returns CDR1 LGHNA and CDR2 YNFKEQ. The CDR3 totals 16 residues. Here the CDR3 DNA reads TGTGCCAGCAGCCAAACGGTTTTAGGGGGAAGGAATGAGCAGTTCTTC. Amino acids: CASSQTVLGGRNEQFF.

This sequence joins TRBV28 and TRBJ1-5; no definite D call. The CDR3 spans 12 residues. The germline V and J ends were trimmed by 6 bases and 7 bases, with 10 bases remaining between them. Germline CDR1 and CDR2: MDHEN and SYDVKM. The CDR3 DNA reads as TGTGCCAGCAGGAGAAGTGAGCAGCCCCAGCATTTT. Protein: CASRRSEQPQHF.

The DNA of the CDR3 is TGTGCCTGGAGTCATGGAGGGATTAGCGGGATCATTGATGAGCAGTTCTTC. Translation: CAWSHGGISGIIDEQFF. The J gene is TRBJ2-1, the V gene TRBV30; TRBD2 matches at 8 bases. Germline CDR1 is GTSNPN and CDR2 is SVGIG (reference sequence). This CDR3 comprises 17 residues. With 2 bases clipped from V and 8 bases from J, the junction kept 17 bases outside the gene matches.

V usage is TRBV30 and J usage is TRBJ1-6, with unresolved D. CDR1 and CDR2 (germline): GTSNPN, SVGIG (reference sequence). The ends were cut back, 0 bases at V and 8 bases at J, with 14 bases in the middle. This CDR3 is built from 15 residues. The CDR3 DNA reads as TGTGCCTGGAGTGTCCAAAGAGGGAGGGATTCACCCCTCCACTTT. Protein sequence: CAWSVQRGRDSPLHF.

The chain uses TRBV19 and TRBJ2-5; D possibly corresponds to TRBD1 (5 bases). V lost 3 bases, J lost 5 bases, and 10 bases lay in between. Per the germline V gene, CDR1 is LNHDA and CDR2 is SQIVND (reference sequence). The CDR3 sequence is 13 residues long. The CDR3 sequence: CASSMLKGETQYF. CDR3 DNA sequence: TGTGCCAGTAGTATGTTGAAGGGGGAGACCCAGTACTTC.

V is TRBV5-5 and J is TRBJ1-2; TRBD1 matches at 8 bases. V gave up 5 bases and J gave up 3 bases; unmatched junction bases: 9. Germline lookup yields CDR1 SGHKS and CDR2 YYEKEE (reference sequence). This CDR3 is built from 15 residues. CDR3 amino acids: CASRVGQGIDYGYTF. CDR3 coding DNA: TGTGCCAGCAGAGTCGGACAGGGAATTGACTATGGCTACACCTTC.

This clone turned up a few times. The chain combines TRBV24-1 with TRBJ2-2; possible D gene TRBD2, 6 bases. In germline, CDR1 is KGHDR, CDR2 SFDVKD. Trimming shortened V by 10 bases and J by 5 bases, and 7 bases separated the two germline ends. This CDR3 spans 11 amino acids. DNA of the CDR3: TGTGCCACGGAGGGGACCGGGGAGCTGTTTTTT. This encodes CATEGTGELFF.

CDR3 sequence: CASSLVSGQGRYEQYF. The CDR3 DNA is TGTGCCAGCAGCCTCGTTTCGGGACAGGGGCGCTACGAGCAGTACTTC. V and J are TRBV7-2 and TRBJ2-7, with 10 nucleotides matching TRBD1. Germline CDR1 reads SGHTA; CDR2 reads FQGNSA. V trimming: 5 bases; J trimming: 3 bases; junction bases outside the gene matches: 10. The CDR3 totals 16 residues.

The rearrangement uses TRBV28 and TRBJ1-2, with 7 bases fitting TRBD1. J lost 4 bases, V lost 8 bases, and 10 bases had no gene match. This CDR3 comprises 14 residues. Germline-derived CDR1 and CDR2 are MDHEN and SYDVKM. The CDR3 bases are TGTGCCAGCCGAGGGGGCCCTACGCTCTATGGCTACACCTTC. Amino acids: CASRGGPTLYGYTF.

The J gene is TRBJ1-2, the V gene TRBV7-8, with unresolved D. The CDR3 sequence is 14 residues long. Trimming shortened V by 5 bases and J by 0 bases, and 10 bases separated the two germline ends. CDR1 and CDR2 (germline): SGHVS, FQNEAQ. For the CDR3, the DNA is TGTGCCAGCAGCCCCCGTTCGGCTAACTATGGCTACACCTTC. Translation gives CASSPRSANYGYTF.

This chain's CDR3 is CASSYEGQRAGYTF. The CDR3, as DNA: TGTGCCAGCAGTTACGAGGGACAGAGAGCTGGCTACACCTTC. This chain joins TRBV6-5 and TRBJ1-2; TRBD1 matches at 7 bases. The trim removed 2 bases at V and 7 bases at J, leaving 7 bases unmatched. The germline V gene has CDR1 MNHEY and CDR2 SVGAGI. The CDR3 consists of 14 residues.

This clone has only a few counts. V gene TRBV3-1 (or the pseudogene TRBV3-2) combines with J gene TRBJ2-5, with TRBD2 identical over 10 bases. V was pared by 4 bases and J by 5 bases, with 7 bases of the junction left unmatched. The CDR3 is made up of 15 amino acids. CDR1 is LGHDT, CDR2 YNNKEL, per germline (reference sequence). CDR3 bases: TGTGCCAGCAGCCGGAGCGGGAGGGCCATGGAGACCCAGTACTTC. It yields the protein CASSRSGRAMETQYF.

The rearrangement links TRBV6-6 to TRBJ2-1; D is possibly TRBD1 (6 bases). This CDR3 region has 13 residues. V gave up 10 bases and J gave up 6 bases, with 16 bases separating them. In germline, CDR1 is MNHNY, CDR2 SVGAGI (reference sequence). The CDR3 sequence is CATAPGGSNEQFF. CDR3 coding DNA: TGTGCCACCGCGCCTGGGGGCTCCAATGAGCAGTTCTTC.